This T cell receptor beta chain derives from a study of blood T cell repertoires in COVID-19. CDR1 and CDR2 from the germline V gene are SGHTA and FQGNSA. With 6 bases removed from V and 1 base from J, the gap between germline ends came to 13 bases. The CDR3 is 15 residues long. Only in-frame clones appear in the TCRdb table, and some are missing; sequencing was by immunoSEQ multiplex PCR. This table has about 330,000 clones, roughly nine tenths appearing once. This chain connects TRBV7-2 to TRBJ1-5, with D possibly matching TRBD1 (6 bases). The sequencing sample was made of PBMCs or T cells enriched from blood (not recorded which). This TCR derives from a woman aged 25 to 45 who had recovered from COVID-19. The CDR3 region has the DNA TGTGCCAGCAGTCGGGACAATCGGAGCAATCAGCCCCAGCATTTT. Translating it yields CASSRDNRSNQPQHF.